This T cell receptor beta chain is drawn from a study of OX40 agonist ivuxolimab in advanced cancers. Study information: Ivuxolimab, an agonist antibody against OX40 (CD134), was given to patients. Patients received intravenous ivuxolimab every 2 weeks at 0.01 to 10 mg/kg.

For this clone: The target antigen is unknown.

General observations from the study: In CD8+ T cells, expanded clones were on average more numerous than in CD4+.

Repertoires were generated with immunoSEQ multiplex PCR, while TCRdb's copy carries only in-frame clones and drops some. Of 60,000 to 85,000 clones in the sample, roughly 83% are singletons; the top ten hold almost 1.5%. The CDR3 is 13 residues long. With 10 bases removed from V and 2 bases from J, the gap between germline ends came to 9 bases. Germline-derived CDR1 and CDR2 are SGHAT and FQNNGV. Anyone with autoimmune disease history or systemic immunosuppression was excluded. The origin of this receptor is an adult with an advanced solid tumor such as melanoma, head and neck, liver or kidney cancer. This chain uses TRBV11-2 with TRBJ2-6; the D gene is possibly TRBD2 (6 bases). The material was CD4+ or CD8+ T cells sorted from blood, obtained in a trial of the OX40 agonist ivuxolimab. This CDR3 reads CATREAGANVLTF. CDR3 sequence (DNA): TGTGCCACCAGGGAGGCTGGGGCCAACGTCCTGACTTTC.